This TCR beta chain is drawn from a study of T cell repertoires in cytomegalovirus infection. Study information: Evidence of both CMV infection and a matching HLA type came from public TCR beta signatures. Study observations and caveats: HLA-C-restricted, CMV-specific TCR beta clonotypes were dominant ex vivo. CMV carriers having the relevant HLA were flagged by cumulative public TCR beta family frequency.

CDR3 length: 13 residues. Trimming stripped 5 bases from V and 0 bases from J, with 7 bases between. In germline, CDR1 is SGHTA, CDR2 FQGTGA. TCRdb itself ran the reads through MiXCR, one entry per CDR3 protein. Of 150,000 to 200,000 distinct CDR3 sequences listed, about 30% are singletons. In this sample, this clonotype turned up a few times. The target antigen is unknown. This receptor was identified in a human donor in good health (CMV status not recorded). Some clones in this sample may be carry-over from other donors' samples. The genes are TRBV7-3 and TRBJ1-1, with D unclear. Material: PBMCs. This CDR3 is CASSNELNTEAFF. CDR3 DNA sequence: TGTGCCAGCAGCAACGAACTGAACACTGAAGCTTTCTTT.